This TCR beta chain is drawn from a study of sequential checkpoint blockade in melanoma. About the research overall: First-line arms were nivolumab then ipilimumab, or the reverse, randomized 1:1. Each arm's sequence ended with maintenance nivolumab.

In its sample, this clone ranks as medium-sized. Data came from immunoSEQ multiplex PCR; TCRdb stores just in-frame clones and leaves some out. The table lists approximately 21,000 clones, 75% to 85% of them singletons. Regarding treatment: randomized to nivolumab then ipilimumab (arm A) or the reverse (arm B). From thawed PBMCs, live CD3+CD8+ cells negative for CD19 and CD56 were sorted. This CDR3 is 16 amino acids long. CDR1 and CDR2 (germline): SGDLS, YYNGEE. Trimming took off 4 bases at V and 0 bases at J, with 14 bases between the two ends. The input for sequencing was CD8+ T cells sorted from blood (inferred from file names), taken from a patient given nivolumab and ipilimumab in sequence. The chain has TRBV9 and TRBJ1-3; unclear D gene. The TCR originated in a human donor with melanoma. CDR3 residues: CASSPPELGSGNTIYF. CDR3 in DNA: TGTGCCAGCAGCCCGCCGGAGCTAGGCTCTGGAAACACCATATATTTT.